A selection of T cell receptor beta chains follows, all from one sample in a study of CD8 T cells in Susac syndrome. From the immunoSEQ multiplex PCR reads, TCRdb called clonotypes with MiXCR, one entry per CDR3 protein. The sample lists over 150,000 distinct CDR3 sequences; 90% to 95% were seen once. Sequenced sample: CD4+ T cells from PBMCs. These TCRs come from a human donor with multiple sclerosis. The CDR3 runs from the conserved cysteine through the conserved F or W. The order of the fields is V gene, J gene, CDR3 protein.

>TRBV5-4|TRBJ2-2
CASTRGEGGELFF
>TRBV5-1|TRBJ2-7
CASKGGESYEQYF
>TRBV20-1|TRBJ2-5
CSATPPGGGVGTQYF
>TRBV20-1|TRBJ1-4
CSARGRWDNEKLFF
>TRBV7-2|TRBJ2-7
CASTPGAGTSYEQYF
>TRBV2|TRBJ2-5
CASSDLAGFETQYF
>TRBV7-9|TRBJ2-7
CASSLASGEYF
>TRBV3-1|TRBJ1-2
CASSLRGPESYTF
>TRBV30|TRBJ1-6
CAWSVPGTMNSPLHF
>TRBV7-2|TRBJ2-1
CASSGGGRAGYNEQFF
>TRBV7-2|TRBJ1-2
CASSIPPGVDGYTF
>TRBV29-1|TRBJ2-1
CSVGDYGATEQFF
>TRBV24-1|TRBJ2-2
CATSDFNEAGELFF
>TRBV11-2|TRBJ1-2
CASSRTLAGYGYTF
>TRBV4-1|TRBJ2-7
CASSQVATSEQYF
>TRBV9|TRBJ2-2
CASTRTGGASGELFF
>TRBV6-2/TRBV6-3|TRBJ1-6
CASTKGWGRYNSPLHF
>TRBV12-5|TRBJ1-1
CASGSSHLEAFF
>TRBV29-1|TRBJ2-5
CSVDQGSNGETQYF
>TRBV27|TRBJ2-7
CASNPQGVPGEQYF
>TRBV20-1|TRBJ2-2
CSARDTGELFF
>TRBV27|TRBJ1-5
CASSLSAGGPQHF
>TRBV30|TRBJ2-4
CAWSAGGDLKNIQYF
>TRBV20-1|TRBJ2-3
CSALWTAGDTQYF
>TRBV29-1|TRBJ2-1
CSVEKSYNEQFF
>TRBV3-1|TRBJ2-6
CASSPGRHGANVLTF
>TRBV30|TRBJ2-4
CAWSRVAGEGKNIQYF
>TRBV5-4|TRBJ1-2
CASNYLQGGSDGYTF
>TRBV29-1|TRBJ2-3
CSVSSGGNTDTQYF
>TRBV7-9|TRBJ1-1
CASSLDGGNTEAFF
>TRBV14|TRBJ2-7
CASSQSRYEQYF
>TRBV29-1|TRBJ2-1
CSLATYNEQFF
>TRBV4-2|TRBJ2-1
CASSQEWENNEQFF
>TRBV11-2|TRBJ1-1
CASSLARENTEAFF
>TRBV12-3/TRBV12-4|TRBJ1-2
CASSPGTLDLGYGYTF
>TRBV20-1|TRBJ2-7
CSAGRTGYEQYF
>TRBV24-1|TRBJ2-1
CATSDRLGTSDEQFF
>TRBV18|TRBJ1-1
CASSPGGRLNTEAFF
>TRBV20-1|TRBJ1-1
CSSTRGAGGSEAFF
>TRBV7-8|TRBJ1-2
CASSLAPRVDGYTF
>TRBV12-3/TRBV12-4|TRBJ2-2
CASSFGLAGNTGELFF
>TRBV6-5|TRBJ2-3
CASTSTLLDTQYF
>TRBV27|TRBJ1-5
CASSLGNRADQPQHF
>TRBV29-1|TRBJ2-3
CSANIASGGARTQYF